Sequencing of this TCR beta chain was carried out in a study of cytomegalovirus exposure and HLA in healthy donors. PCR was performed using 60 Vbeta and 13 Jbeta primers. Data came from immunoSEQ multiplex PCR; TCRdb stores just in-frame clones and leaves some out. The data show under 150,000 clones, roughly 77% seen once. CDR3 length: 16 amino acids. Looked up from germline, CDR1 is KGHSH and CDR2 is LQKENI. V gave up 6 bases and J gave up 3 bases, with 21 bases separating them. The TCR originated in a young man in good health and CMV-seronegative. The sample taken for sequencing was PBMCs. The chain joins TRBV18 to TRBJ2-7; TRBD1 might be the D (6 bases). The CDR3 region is CASSPLPGQGDYEQYF. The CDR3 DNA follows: TGTGCCAGCTCCCCCCTTCCGGGACAAGGGGACTACGAGCAGTACTTC. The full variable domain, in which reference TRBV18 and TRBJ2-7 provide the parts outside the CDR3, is NAGVMQNPRHLVRRRGQEARLRCSPMKGHSHVYWYRQLPEEGLKFMVYLQKENIIDESGMPKERFSAEFPKEGPSILRIQQVVRGDSAAYFCASSPLPGQGDYEQYFGPGTRLTVT.